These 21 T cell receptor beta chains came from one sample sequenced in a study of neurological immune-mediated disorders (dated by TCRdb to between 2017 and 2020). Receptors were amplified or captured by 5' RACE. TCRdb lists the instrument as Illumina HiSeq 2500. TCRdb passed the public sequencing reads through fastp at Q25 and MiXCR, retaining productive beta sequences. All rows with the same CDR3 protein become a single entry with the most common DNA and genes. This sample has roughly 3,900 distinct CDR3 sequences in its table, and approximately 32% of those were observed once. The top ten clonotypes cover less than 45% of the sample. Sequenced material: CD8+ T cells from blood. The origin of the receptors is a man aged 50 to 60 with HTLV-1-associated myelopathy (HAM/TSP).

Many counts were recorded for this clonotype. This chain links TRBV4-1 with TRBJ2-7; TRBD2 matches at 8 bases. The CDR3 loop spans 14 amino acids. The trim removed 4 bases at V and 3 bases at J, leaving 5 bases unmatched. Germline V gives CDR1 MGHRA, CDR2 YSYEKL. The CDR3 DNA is TGCGCCAGCAGCCTCACTAGCGGTGACTACGAGCAGTACTTC. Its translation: CASSLTSGDYEQYF.

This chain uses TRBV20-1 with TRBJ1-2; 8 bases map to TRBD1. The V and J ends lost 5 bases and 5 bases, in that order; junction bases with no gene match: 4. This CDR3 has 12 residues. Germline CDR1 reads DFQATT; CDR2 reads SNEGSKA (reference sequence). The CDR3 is CSAQQGDYGYTF. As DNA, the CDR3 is TGCAGTGCTCAACAGGGGGATTATGGCTACACCTTC.

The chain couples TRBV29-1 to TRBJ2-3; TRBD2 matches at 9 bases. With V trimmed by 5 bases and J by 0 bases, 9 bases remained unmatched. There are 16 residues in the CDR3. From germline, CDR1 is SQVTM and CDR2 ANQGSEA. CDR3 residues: CSVKTHGLASTDTQYF. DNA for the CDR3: TGCAGCGTTAAAACTCACGGACTAGCGAGCACAGATACGCAGTATTTT.

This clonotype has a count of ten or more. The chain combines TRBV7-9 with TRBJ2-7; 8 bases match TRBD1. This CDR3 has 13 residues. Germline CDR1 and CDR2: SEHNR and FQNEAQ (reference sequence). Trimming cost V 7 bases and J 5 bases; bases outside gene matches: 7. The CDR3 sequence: CASKIDRGNEQYF. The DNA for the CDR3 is TGTGCCAGCAAGATCGACAGGGGCAACGAGCAGTACTTC.

This CDR3 reads CASSRFSSYEQYF. CDR3 bases: TGTGCCAGCAGCCGTTTCAGCTCCTACGAGCAGTACTTC. This chain joins TRBV3-1 and TRBJ2-7, with no clear D. This CDR3 spans 13 amino acids. Trimming pared 4 bases from V and 0 bases from J, leaving 7 bases between. CDR1 LGHDT and CDR2 YNNKEL come from the germline V gene (reference sequence).

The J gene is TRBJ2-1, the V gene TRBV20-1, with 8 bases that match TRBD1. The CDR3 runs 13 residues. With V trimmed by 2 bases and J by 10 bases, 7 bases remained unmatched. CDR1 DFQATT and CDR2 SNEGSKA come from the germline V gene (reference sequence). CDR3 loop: CSARHPRGPEQFF. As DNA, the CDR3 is TGCAGTGCTAGACATCCCAGGGGGCCCGAGCAGTTCTTC.

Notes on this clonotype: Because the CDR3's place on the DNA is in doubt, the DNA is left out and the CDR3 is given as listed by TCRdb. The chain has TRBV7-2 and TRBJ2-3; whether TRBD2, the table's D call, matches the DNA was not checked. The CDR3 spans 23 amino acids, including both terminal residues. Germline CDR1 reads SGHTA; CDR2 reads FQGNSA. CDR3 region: CASSFYICSARPGLATSTDTQYF.

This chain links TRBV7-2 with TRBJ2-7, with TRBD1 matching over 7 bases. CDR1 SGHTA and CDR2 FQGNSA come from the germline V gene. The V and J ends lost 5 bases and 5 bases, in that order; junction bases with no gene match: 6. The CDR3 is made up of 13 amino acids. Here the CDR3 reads CASSVTGVHEQYF. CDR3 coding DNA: TGTGCCAGCAGCGTTACAGGGGTGCACGAGCAGTACTTC.

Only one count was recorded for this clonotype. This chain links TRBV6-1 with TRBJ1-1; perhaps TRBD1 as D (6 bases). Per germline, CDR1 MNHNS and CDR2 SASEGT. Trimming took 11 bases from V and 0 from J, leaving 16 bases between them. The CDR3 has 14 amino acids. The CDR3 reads CAALEQGMNTEAFF. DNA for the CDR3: TGTGCCGCGCTCGAACAGGGCATGAACACTGAAGCTTTCTTT.

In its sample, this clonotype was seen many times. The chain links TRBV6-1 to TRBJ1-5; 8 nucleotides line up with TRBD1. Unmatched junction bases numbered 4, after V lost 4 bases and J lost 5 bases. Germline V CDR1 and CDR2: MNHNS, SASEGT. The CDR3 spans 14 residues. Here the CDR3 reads CASSGDRGHQPQHF. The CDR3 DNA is TGTGCCAGCAGTGGCGACAGGGGTCATCAGCCCCAGCATTTT.

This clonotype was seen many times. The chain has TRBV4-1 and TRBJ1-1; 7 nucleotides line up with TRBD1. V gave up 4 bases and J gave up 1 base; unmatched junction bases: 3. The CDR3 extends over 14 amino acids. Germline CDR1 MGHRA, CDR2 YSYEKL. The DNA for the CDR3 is TGCGCCAGCAGCCGCACAGGGGAGAACACTGAAGCTTTCTTT. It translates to CASSRTGENTEAFF.

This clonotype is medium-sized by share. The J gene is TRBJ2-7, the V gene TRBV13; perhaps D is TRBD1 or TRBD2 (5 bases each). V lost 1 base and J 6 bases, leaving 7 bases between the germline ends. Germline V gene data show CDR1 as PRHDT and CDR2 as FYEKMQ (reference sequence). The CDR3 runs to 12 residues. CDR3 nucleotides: TGTGCCAGCAGCTTAGTTGGGGGCGAGCAGTACTTC. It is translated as CASSLVGGEQYF.

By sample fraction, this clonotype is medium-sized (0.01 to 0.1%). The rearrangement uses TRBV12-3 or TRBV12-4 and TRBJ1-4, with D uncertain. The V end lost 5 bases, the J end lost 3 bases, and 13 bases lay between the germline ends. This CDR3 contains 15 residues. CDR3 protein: CASSTPFDPNEKLFF. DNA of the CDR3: TGTGCCAGCAGTACCCCGTTCGACCCTAATGAAAAACTGTTTTTT.

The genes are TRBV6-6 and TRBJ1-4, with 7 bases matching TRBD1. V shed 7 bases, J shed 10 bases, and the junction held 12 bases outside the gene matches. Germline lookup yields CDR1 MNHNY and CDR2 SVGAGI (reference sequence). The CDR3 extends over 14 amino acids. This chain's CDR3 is CASTQTGPSGKLFF. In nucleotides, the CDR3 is TGTGCCAGCACCCAGACAGGGCCTTCAGGAAAACTGTTTTTT.

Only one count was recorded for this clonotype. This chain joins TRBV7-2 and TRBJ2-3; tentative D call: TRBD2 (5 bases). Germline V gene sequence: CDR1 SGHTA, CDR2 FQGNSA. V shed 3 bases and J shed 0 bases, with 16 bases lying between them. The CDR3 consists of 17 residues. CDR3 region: CASSFAGLNPSTDTQYF. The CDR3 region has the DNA TGTGCCAGCAGCTTTGCGGGCCTTAACCCGAGCACAGATACGCAGTATTTT.

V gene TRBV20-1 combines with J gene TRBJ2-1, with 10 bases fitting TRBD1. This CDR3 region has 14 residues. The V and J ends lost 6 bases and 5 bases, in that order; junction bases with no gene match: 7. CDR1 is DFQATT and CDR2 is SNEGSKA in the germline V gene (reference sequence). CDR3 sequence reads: CSATAGTGDNEQFF. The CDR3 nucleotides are TGCAGTGCCACCGCCGGGACAGGGGACAATGAGCAGTTCTTC.

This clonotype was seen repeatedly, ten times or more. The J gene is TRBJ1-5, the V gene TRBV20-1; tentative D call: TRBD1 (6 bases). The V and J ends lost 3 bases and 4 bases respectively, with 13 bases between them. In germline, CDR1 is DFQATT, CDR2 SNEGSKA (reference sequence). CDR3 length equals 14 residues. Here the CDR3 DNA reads TGCAGTGCTAGGCCCAGGGGCGAAAATCAGCCCCAGCATTTT. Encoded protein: CSARPRGENQPQHF.

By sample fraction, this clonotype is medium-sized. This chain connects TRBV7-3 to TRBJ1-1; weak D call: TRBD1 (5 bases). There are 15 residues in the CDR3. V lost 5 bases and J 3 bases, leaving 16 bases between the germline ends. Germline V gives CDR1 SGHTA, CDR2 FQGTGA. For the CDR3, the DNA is TGTGCCAGCAGCCTCTTAGGGGCGGGGGACACTGAAGCTTTCTTT. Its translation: CASSLLGAGDTEAFF.

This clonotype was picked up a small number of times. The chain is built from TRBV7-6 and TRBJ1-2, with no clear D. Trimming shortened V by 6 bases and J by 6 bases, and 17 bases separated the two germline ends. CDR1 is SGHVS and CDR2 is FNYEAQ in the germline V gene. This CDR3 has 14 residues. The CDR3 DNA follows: TGTGCCAGCAGTGCTGGACCTCGTGGGGATGGCTACACCTTC. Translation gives CASSAGPRGDGYTF.

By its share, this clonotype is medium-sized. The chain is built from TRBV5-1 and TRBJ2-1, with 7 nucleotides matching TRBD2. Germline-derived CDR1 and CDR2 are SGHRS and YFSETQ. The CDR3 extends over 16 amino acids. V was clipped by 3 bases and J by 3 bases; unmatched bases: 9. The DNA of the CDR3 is TGCGCCAGCAGCTCACCGCGGGACTACCACTACAATGAGCAGTTCTTC. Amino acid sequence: CASSSPRDYHYNEQFF.

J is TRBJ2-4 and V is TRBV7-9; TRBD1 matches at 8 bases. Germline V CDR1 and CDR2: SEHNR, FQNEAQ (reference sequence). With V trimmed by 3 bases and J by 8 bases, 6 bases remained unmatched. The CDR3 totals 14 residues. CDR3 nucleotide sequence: TGTGCCAGCAGCTTGGGGACAGGTAGCCACATTCAGTACTTC. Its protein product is CASSLGTGSHIQYF.